What follows are 28 T cell receptor beta chains derived from one specimen sequenced in a study of response to subunit inactivated influenza vaccine. A single record per CDR3 protein comes from TCRdb applying MiXCR to the RT-PCR reads. This sample has about 650,000 distinct CDR3 sequences; more than 15% occur once, and the top ten carry around 10%. The starting material was PBMCs from blood, obtained less than 13 days after vaccination. These receptors originate from a man between 45 and 60 years old who received an inactivated influenza vaccine.

A remark on this clonotype: This clone may be a read error of a much larger clone one base away. V usage is TRBV29-1 and J usage is TRBJ2-1; D not resolved. The CDR3 sequence is 14 residues long. V was shortened by 0 bases and J by 5 bases, with 11 bases between the two germline ends. CDR1 is SQVTM, CDR2 ANQGSEA, per germline. Written as DNA, the CDR3 is TGCAGCGTTGAAGAGGCGAGACACAACAATGAGCAGTTCTTC. Encoded protein: CSVEEARHNNEQFF.

This clonotype was found a few times. This chain links TRBV12-3 or TRBV12-4 with TRBJ2-7; 8 bases align to TRBD1. V dropped 6 bases and J dropped 2; count of bases not matched to a gene: 12. The CDR3 has 16 residues. The CDR3 loop is CASSPFGQGNTYEQYF. Written as DNA, the CDR3 is TGTGCCAGCAGCCCATTCGGACAGGGCAACACCTACGAGCAGTACTTC.

This chain joins TRBV15 and TRBJ2-2; the D gene could be TRBD1 or TRBD2 (5 bases each). CDR1 LNHNV and CDR2 YYDKDF come from the germline V gene (reference sequence). V was clipped by 2 bases and J by 1 base, with 14 bases between them. The length of the CDR3 is 17 residues. CDR3 sequence (DNA): TGTGCCACCAGCAGATGGGGTGGGGGTCGGAACACCGGGGAGCTGTTTTTT. It specifies CATSRWGGGRNTGELFF.

The V call is TRBV30, the J call TRBJ2-7, with D unclear. The CDR3 consists of 12 residues. Germline assignment: CDR1 GTSNPN and CDR2 SVGIG (reference sequence). Between the trimmed V and J ends, which lost 0 bases and 6 bases, there was a span of 9 bases. The CDR3 DNA reads as TGTGCCTGGAGTGTCGGGCAGTTCGAGCAGTACTTC. This codes for CAWSVGQFEQYF. The full variable domain, in which reference TRBV30 and TRBJ2-7 provide the parts outside the CDR3, is SQTIHQWPATLVQPVGSPLSLECTVEGTSNPNLYWYRQAAGRGLQLLFYSVGIGQISSEVPQNLSASRPQDRQFILSSKKLLLSDSGFYLCAWSVGQFEQYFGPGTRLTVT.

The J gene is TRBJ1-3, the V gene TRBV4-2, with TRBD1 matching over 9 bases. V dropped 4 bases and J dropped 0; count of bases not matched to a gene: 4. Looked up from germline, CDR1 is LGHNA and CDR2 is YNFKEQ. The CDR3 extends over 16 amino acids. The CDR3 DNA reads as TGTGCCAGCAGCCGGGACAGGGTCAACTCTGGAAACACCATATATTTT. It codes for CASSRDRVNSGNTIYF.

J is TRBJ2-7 and V is TRBV30; 11 nucleotides align to TRBD2. Germline loops: CDR1 GTSNPN, CDR2 SVGIG (reference sequence). The CDR3 contains 13 residues. V trimming: 3 bases; J trimming: 3 bases; junction bases outside the gene matches: 1. CDR3 DNA sequence: TGTGCCTGGAGACTAGCGGGAGTCTACGAGCAGTACTTC. Its protein is CAWRLAGVYEQYF.

Only a few counts were recorded for this clonotype. The chain combines TRBV28 with TRBJ2-1; TRBD1 is a possible D gene (5 bases). Germline values: CDR1 MDHEN, CDR2 SYDVKM. This CDR3 contains 14 residues. The V gene lost 7 bases and the J gene lost 2 bases, with 12 bases spanning the gap. CDR3 bases: TGTGCCAGCACCACTCCAGGGCCCTACAATGAGCAGTTCTTC. It is translated as CASTTPGPYNEQFF.

The chain has TRBV25-1 and TRBJ2-7, with D uncertain. This CDR3 is 14 amino acids long. CDR1 is MGHDK and CDR2 is SYGVNS in the germline V gene. V lost 6 bases and J 3 bases, leaving 15 bases between the germline ends. In DNA, the CDR3 is TGTGCCAGCAGGGACCATTCTCACTACTACGAGCAGTACTTC. It specifies CASRDHSHYYEQYF.

In this sample, this clonotype turned up a few times. The rearrangement uses TRBV30 and TRBJ1-1; the match to TRBD1 covers 7 bases. CDR1 and CDR2 (germline): GTSNPN, SVGIG (reference sequence). Unmatched junction bases numbered 5, after V lost 3 bases and J lost 1 base. This CDR3 has 14 residues. The CDR3 nucleotides read TGTGCCTGGAGACCAGGGGGGCGGAACACTGAAGCTTTCTTT. It specifies CAWRPGGRNTEAFF.

The chain uses TRBV4-2 and TRBJ2-7; D might be TRBD1 (6 bases). Trimming cost V 9 bases and J 0 bases, with 15 bases left between them. Germline V gives CDR1 LGHNA, CDR2 YNFKEQ. This CDR3 region has 14 residues. DNA for the CDR3: TGTGCCAGTCGAACCGACAGGAGCTCCTACGAGCAGTACTTC. Translation gives CASRTDRSSYEQYF.

This clonotype was observed a handful of times. The chain joins TRBV15 to TRBJ2-6; D gene uncertain. Trimming left V 0 bases short and J 0 bases short, with 3 bases between. The V gene's germline CDR1 is LNHNV and CDR2 YYDKDF (reference sequence). This CDR3 has 15 amino acids. CDR3: CATSRDLSGANVLTF. For the CDR3, the DNA is TGTGCCACCAGCAGAGATCTCTCTGGGGCCAACGTCCTGACTTTC.

The rearrangement joins TRBV13 to TRBJ2-7; D tentatively reads TRBD1 or TRBD2 (5 bases each). This CDR3 spans 17 amino acids. CDR1 and CDR2 from the germline V gene are PRHDT and FYEKMQ (reference sequence). With 5 bases removed from V and 5 bases from J, the gap between germline ends came to 25 bases. CDR3 amino acids: CASSPLSRGQVENEQYF. CDR3 DNA sequence: TGTGCCAGCAGCCCGCTCAGTCGGGGCCAGGTTGAAAACGAGCAGTACTTC. Full variable domain (remainder filled in from reference TRBV13 and TRBJ2-7): AAGVIQSPRHLIKEKRETATLKCYPIPRHDTVYWYQQGPGQDPQFLISFYEKMQSDKGSIPDRFSAQQFSDYHSELNMSSLELGDSALYFCASSPLSRGQVENEQYFGPGTRLTVT.

V and J are TRBV15 and TRBJ2-5; D is unclear. CDR1 is LNHNV, CDR2 YYDKDF, per germline (reference sequence). V lost 0 bases, J lost 3 bases, and 5 bases lay in between. The length of the CDR3 is 13 residues. CDR3 bases: TGTGCCACCAGCAGAGACACAAAAGAGACCCAGTACTTC. Translation gives CATSRDTKETQYF.

The chain has TRBV20-1 and TRBJ2-3; 10 bases line up with TRBD2. The CDR3 covers 15 residues. Germline CDR1 is DFQATT and CDR2 is SNEGSKA (reference sequence). Germline trimming cut 3 bases from V and 3 bases from J; bases unmatched to any gene: 6. DNA of the CDR3: TGCAGTGCTAGGCGGGGTAGCGGGAGGACAGATACGCAGTATTTT. Protein sequence: CSARRGSGRTDTQYF.

This clonotype showed up just a few times. This chain joins TRBV6-2 or TRBV6-3 and TRBJ1-1; D unclear. The CDR3 runs 13 residues. Trimming stripped 4 bases from V and 8 bases from J, with 14 bases between. Germline V gives CDR1 MNHEY, CDR2 SVGEGT. The CDR3: CASSLLTSGEAFF. In DNA form, the CDR3 reads TGTGCCAGCAGTTTACTCACTTCGGGAGAAGCTTTCTTT.

V is TRBV20-1 and J is TRBJ1-1; D is unresolved. Germline V gene data show CDR1 as DFQATT and CDR2 as SNEGSKA (reference sequence). The germline V and J ends were trimmed by 6 bases and 5 bases, with 13 bases remaining between them. This CDR3 is 12 amino acids long. CDR3: CSAIPVGTEAFF. In DNA form, the CDR3 reads TGCAGTGCCATACCCGTGGGGACTGAAGCTTTCTTT.

The CDR3 DNA reads TGCAGTGCTAGTCCCTTGGCAGGCTACAATGAGCAGTTCTTC. It translates to CSASPLAGYNEQFF. The V gene is TRBV20-1, the J gene TRBJ2-1, with D uncertain. The CDR3 consists of 14 residues. Germline lookup yields CDR1 DFQATT and CDR2 SNEGSKA (reference sequence). V gave up 3 bases and J gave up 3 bases, with 12 bases separating them.

The gene calls are TRBV10-3 and TRBJ2-5; no clear D. The ends were cut back, 7 bases at V and 2 bases at J, with 11 bases in the middle. The CDR3 spans 13 residues. From germline, CDR1 is ENHRY and CDR2 SYGVKD. The DNA of the CDR3 is TGTGCCATCACGGGTCCAGGACAAGAGACCCAGTACTTC. It is translated as CAITGPGQETQYF.

This clonotype came up a few times. The chain combines TRBV5-1 with TRBJ2-1; tentatively, D is TRBD2 (6 bases). The CDR3 contains 15 residues. Germline lookup yields CDR1 SGHRS and CDR2 YFSETQ. V dropped 4 bases and J dropped 2 bases, with 13 bases sitting between them. The CDR3 region has the DNA TGCGCCAGCAGCCCAGGGTCGGGGGCCTACAATGAGCAGTTCTTC. Protein sequence: CASSPGSGAYNEQFF.

The chain couples TRBV29-1 to TRBJ2-1; 14 bases are a match to TRBD2. The CDR3 covers 15 residues. The germline V gene has CDR1 SQVTM and CDR2 ANQGSEA. V shed 6 bases, J shed 2 bases, and the junction held 3 bases outside the gene matches. CDR3 nucleotide sequence: TGCAGCGTGGGGACTAGCGGGGGCCCCTACAATGAGCAGTTCTTC. Translating gives CSVGTSGGPYNEQFF.

In this sample, this clonotype turned up a few times. The chain joins TRBV4-1 to TRBJ1-2; a weak D match, TRBD1 (6 bases). This CDR3 has 18 residues. Trimming removed 0 bases at V and 8 bases at J, with 25 bases between. The germline gives CDR1 MGHRA, CDR2 YSYEKL. The CDR3: CASSQDPKHVRGRWGYTF. The CDR3 DNA follows: TGCGCCAGCAGCCAAGATCCAAAGCACGTCAGGGGCCGGTGGGGCTACACCTTC.

This clonotype was counted only a few times. V and J are TRBV28 and TRBJ1-5, with D possibly matching TRBD1 (6 bases). CDR1 is MDHEN and CDR2 is SYDVKM in the germline V gene. Trimming took off 4 bases at V and 4 bases at J, with 11 bases between the two ends. The CDR3 loop spans 14 amino acids. The CDR3 protein is CASSWGHNNQPQHF. The CDR3 nucleotides read TGTGCCAGCAGTTGGGGACACAATAATCAGCCCCAGCATTTT. The full variable domain, its missing parts supplied by reference TRBV28 and TRBJ1-5, is DVKVTQSSRYLVKRTGEKVFLECVQDMDHENMFWYRQDPGLGLRLIYFSYDVKMKEKGDIPEGYSVSREKKERFSLILESASTNQTSMYLCASSWGHNNQPQHFGDGTRLSIL.

This clonotype occurred a few times. The genes are TRBV4-3 and TRBJ2-6; tentatively, D is TRBD1 (5 bases). Trimming took off 0 bases at V and 6 bases at J, with 21 bases between the two ends. The CDR3 contains 19 residues. The germline CDR1 and CDR2 sequences are LGHNA and YSLEER. The CDR3 sequence is CASSQDVAGWVLKANVLTF. The CDR3 nucleotides read TGCGCCAGCAGCCAAGATGTGGCAGGGTGGGTTCTCAAGGCCAACGTCCTGACTTTC.

This clonotype has more than one count but fewer than ten. V is TRBV6-1 and J is TRBJ1-2, with 7 nucleotides matching TRBD1. The V gene end was trimmed by 6 bases and the J gene end by 1 base; junction bases not matched to a gene: 5. The CDR3 is made up of 14 amino acids. Germline V lookup: CDR1 MNHNS, CDR2 SASEGT. The CDR3 DNA reads TGTGCCAGCAGCCGGGACAGCCGTAACTATGGCTACACCTTC. Residues: CASSRDSRNYGYTF.

The sample holds a few counts of this clonotype. The genes are TRBV28 and TRBJ2-2; D call uncertain. Germline V gene sequence: CDR1 MDHEN, CDR2 SYDVKM. With 6 bases removed from V and 6 bases from J, the gap between germline ends came to 5 bases. The CDR3 covers 11 residues. The DNA for the CDR3 is TGTGCCAGCAGGTACTCCGGGGAGCTGTTTTTT. Protein sequence: CASRYSGELFF.

This clonotype showed up just a few times. The chain joins TRBV12-3 or TRBV12-4 to TRBJ2-7, with 11 bases aligning to TRBD1. The CDR3 has 15 amino acids. Germline trimming cut 5 bases from V and 2 bases from J; bases unmatched to any gene: 5. The CDR3 sequence: CASSDGQGATYEQYF. CDR3 sequence (DNA): TGTGCCAGCAGTGATGGACAGGGGGCCACCTACGAGCAGTACTTC.

This chain links TRBV15 with TRBJ2-5; D possibly corresponds to TRBD2 (6 bases). Per germline, CDR1 LNHNV and CDR2 YYDKDF (reference sequence). The CDR3 is 12 amino acids. V lost 5 bases, J lost 5 bases, and 9 bases lay in between. CDR3 sequence (DNA): TGTGCCACCAGCTGGGGGAGGGAGACCCAGTACTTC. This sequence encodes CATSWGRETQYF.

The genes are TRBV5-1 and TRBJ1-5, with D perhaps TRBD1 (5 bases). The CDR3 is made up of 18 amino acids. Germline CDR1 reads SGHRS; CDR2 reads YFSETQ. The V end lost 1 base, the J end lost 1 base, and 18 bases lay between the germline ends. The CDR3 loop is CASSLRQGGEISNQPQHF. Written as DNA, the CDR3 is TGCGCCAGCAGCTTGCGCCAGGGAGGGGAAATAAGCAATCAGCCCCAGCATTTT.